This T cell receptor beta chain was captured by sequencing in a study of CD8+CD57+ T cells in acquired aplastic anemia. Study outcomes and limitations: Researchers reported that CD8+ Simpson's diversity was not significantly different in patients versus controls.

The CDR3 is 13 amino acids. Trimming cost V 6 bases and J 14 bases; bases outside gene matches: 9. Germline V gene data show CDR1 as ENHRY and CDR2 as SYGVKD. TCR beta VDJ and CDR3 profiling used genomic DNA as template. TCRdb called the reads again in MiXCR, with one record for every CDR3 protein. The sample consists of about 400,000 distinct CDR3 sequences, about 70% of them appearing once. As concerns this clonotype: Its target is unknown.

The TCR comes from a human donor in good health, serving as a control. The chain uses TRBV10-3 and TRBJ1-5; 11 bases map to TRBD1. The sample taken for sequencing was sorted CD4+, CD8+, or CD8+CD57+ T cells (not recorded which) from PBMCs. The CDR3: CAISEGQGVDEHF. The DNA for the CDR3 is TGTGCCATCAGCGAGGGACAGGGGGTCGACGAGCATTTT.